The clone carrying this T cell receptor beta chain came up a few times. TCR beta CDR3 region amplification was performed from RNA transcripts. HTBI primers were employed in a first-round RT-PCR of the TCR CDR3. MiXCR, applied by TCRdb to the multiplex PCR reads, yields one record per CDR3 protein. The table includes around 360,000 distinct CDR3 sequences, roughly 15% detected once. Germline V gene lookup returns CDR1 LNHDA and CDR2 SQIVND (reference sequence). CDR3 size: 16 residues. After removal of 7 bases from V and 5 bases from J, the junction contained 8 bases not matched to a gene. Exclusion followed for patients with uncontrolled infection, other autoimmune disease, pregnancy or lactation. This sample is part of a study of T cells in Graves' hyperthyroidism and ophthalmopathy.

The sequenced sample was blood. This receptor was identified in a woman aged 55-75 years with Graves' ophthalmopathy. The rearrangement joins TRBV19 to TRBJ2-5; 15 bases line up with TRBD2. DNA of the CDR3: TGTGCCAGTAACGGACTAGCGGGAGGGCCAGGGGAGACCCAGTACTTC. This gives the protein CASNGLAGGPGETQYF.